Below, 16 T cell receptor beta chains from the same sample are listed, as sequenced in a study of blood T cells in healthy people across ages. Through a sample-barcoded 5' primer and a J-beta primer mix, a second PCR was run for roughly 7 to 11 cycles. TCRdb itself ran the 5' RACE reads through MiXCR, one entry per CDR3 protein. The data show some 900,000 distinct CDR3 sequences, around 49% seen once. Specimen: blood. These receptors all come from a man aged 25 to 45 in good health.

Only a few counts were recorded for this clonotype. The DNA for the CDR3 is TGTGCCAGCAGTTTCTGGGGGGCCGGGGATACGCAGTATTTT. Its protein is CASSFWGAGDTQYF. The chain links TRBV27 to TRBJ2-3; D might be TRBD1 or TRBD2, each matching 6 bases. This CDR3 contains 14 residues. V was pared by 3 bases and J by 6 bases, with 13 bases between. Germline loops: CDR1 MNHEY, CDR2 SMNVEV (reference sequence).

CDR3 nucleotide sequence: TGCAGCGTTGATTCCCCCTCACGAAGCTCCTACAATGAGCAGTTCTTC. Translated: CSVDSPSRSSYNEQFF. The chain recombines TRBV29-1 with TRBJ2-1; D is undetermined. CDR3 length: 16 residues. Germline loops: CDR1 SQVTM, CDR2 ANQGSEA. Trimming left V 3 bases short and J 0 bases short, with 15 bases between.

This sequence joins TRBV7-2 and TRBJ1-3, with D possibly matching TRBD1 (5 bases). Germline V gene lookup returns CDR1 SGHTA and CDR2 FQGNSA. This CDR3 spans 17 amino acids. Trimming cost V 3 bases and J 6 bases, with 21 bases left between them. In nucleotides, the CDR3 is TGTGCCAGCAGCTTGCCTGGGGGGACCACAAATGCAAACACCATATATTTT. This translates into CASSLPGGTTNANTIYF.

This chain connects TRBV6-1 to TRBJ2-2; 7 bases fit TRBD1. Germline V gives CDR1 MNHNS, CDR2 SASEGT. V lost 4 bases, J lost 6 bases, and 11 bases stayed unmatched. The CDR3 loop spans 16 amino acids. The DNA of the CDR3 is TGTGCCAGCAGTGCCTCCGGGACAGACTTCGCCGGGGAGCTGTTTTTT. Its protein product is CASSASGTDFAGELFF.

This clonotype occurred many times. The V call is TRBV12-3 or TRBV12-4, the J call TRBJ2-6; D is ambiguous. The CDR3 extends over 12 amino acids. V was cut by 6 bases and J by 2 bases, with 2 bases left in between. The CDR3 loop is CASRAGANVLTF. The CDR3 region has the DNA TGTGCCAGCAGAGCTGGGGCCAACGTCCTGACTTTC.

V is TRBV10-2 and J is TRBJ1-5, with D unresolved. V lost 3 bases to trimming and J lost 0 bases, with 12 bases between them. The CDR3 is 16 residues long. Germline CDR1 and CDR2: WSHSY and SAAADI. CDR3: CASSEGGSYSNQPQHF. The DNA of the CDR3 is TGCGCCAGCAGTGAAGGTGGTAGTTATAGCAATCAGCCCCAGCATTTT.

The chain links TRBV10-3 to TRBJ1-1; a possible D gene is TRBD1 (6 bases). V was clipped by 2 bases and J by 5 bases, with 12 bases between them. The CDR3 runs to 14 residues. Germline lookup yields CDR1 ENHRY and CDR2 SYGVKD. Here the CDR3 DNA reads TGTGCCATCAGTGAGGGGGGCATCCCTACTGAAGCTTTCTTT. This translates into CAISEGGIPTEAFF.

V and J are TRBV10-3 and TRBJ2-5, with D tentatively TRBD2 (6 bases). Germline CDR1 reads ENHRY; CDR2 reads SYGVKD. Trimming pared 7 bases from V and 3 bases from J, leaving 12 bases between. The CDR3 totals 13 residues. The CDR3 nucleotides read TGTGCCATCAACGCGGGGCAAGAAGAGACCCAGTACTTC. This encodes CAINAGQEETQYF.

This rearrangement joins TRBV7-2 to TRBJ2-3; 7 bases match TRBD2. The germline V gene has CDR1 SGHTA and CDR2 FQGNSA. V lost 4 bases and J lost 3; bases outside the gene matches: 10. The CDR3 sequence is 16 residues long. CDR3 sequence reads: CASSSERAGRTDTQYF. The DNA of the CDR3 is TGTGCCAGCAGCTCTGAACGAGCGGGGCGAACAGATACGCAGTATTTT. The whole variable domain, remainder taken from reference TRBV7-2 and TRBJ2-3, is GAGVSQSPSNKVTEKGKDVELRCDPISGHTALYWYRQSLGQGLEFLIYFQGNSAPDKSGLPSDRFSAERTGGSVSTLTIQRTQQEDSAVYLCASSSERAGRTDTQYFGPGTRLTVL.

The genes are TRBV6-2 or TRBV6-3 and TRBJ2-5; TRBD1 is a possible D gene (6 bases). The germline CDR1 and CDR2 sequences are MNHEY and SVGEGT. V was shortened by 7 bases and J by 6 bases, with 15 bases between the two germline ends. This CDR3 has 13 amino acids. CDR3 sequence reads: CASTLDSRKTQYF. CDR3 DNA sequence: TGTGCCAGCACCTTGGACAGTCGGAAGACCCAGTACTTC.

Comments on this clonotype: A read error may explain this, as a much larger clone is one base away. The rearrangement joins TRBV28 to TRBJ2-2, with D possibly matching TRBD2 (5 bases). The germline CDR1 and CDR2 sequences are MDHEN and SYDVKM. The CDR3 consists of 16 residues. Trimming left V 5 bases short and J 0 bases short, with 13 bases between. Here the CDR3 DNA reads TGTGCCAGCAGTCCGTGGACTGGGACGAACACCGGGGAGCTGTTTTTT. This encodes CASSPWTGTNTGELFF.

The chain joins TRBV6-4 to TRBJ2-2; D is unclear. V was pared by 5 bases and J by 6 bases, with 16 bases between. The CDR3 is made up of 15 amino acids. Germline CDR1 is MRHNA and CDR2 is SNTAGT. The CDR3 sequence: CASSPTQDWAGELFF. The CDR3 nucleotides read TGTGCCAGCAGTCCCACTCAGGATTGGGCCGGGGAGCTGTTTTTT.

There are a few counts of this clonotype. The V call is TRBV7-2, the J call TRBJ2-2; possibly TRBD1 for D (6 bases). Per germline, CDR1 SGHTA and CDR2 FQGNSA. The CDR3 loop spans 16 amino acids. With 2 bases removed from V and 3 bases from J, the gap between germline ends came to 13 bases. The CDR3 coding sequence is TGTGCCAGCAGCTTACCGACAGGAGTTCACACCGGGGAGCTGTTTTTT. It specifies CASSLPTGVHTGELFF.

The CDR3 coding sequence is TGTGCCAGCAGCGTCCCCAACACAGATACGCAGTATTTT. Protein product: CASSVPNTDTQYF. The chain has TRBV7-2 and TRBJ2-3, with unresolved D. This CDR3 comprises 13 residues. V was cut by 5 bases and J by 2 bases, with 8 bases left in between. In germline, CDR1 is SGHTA, CDR2 FQGNSA.

Only a few counts were recorded for this clonotype. The genes are TRBV25-1 and TRBJ2-1; D gene unclear. Germline V gene data show CDR1 as MGHDK and CDR2 as SYGVNS. Trimming took off 0 bases at V and 0 bases at J, with 9 bases between the two ends. The CDR3 has 16 residues. The CDR3 DNA is TGTGCCAGCAGTGAATATGTAGCCAGCTCCTACAATGAGCAGTTCTTC. As protein: CASSEYVASSYNEQFF.

V gene TRBV11-1 combines with J gene TRBJ2-3, with D maybe TRBD1 (6 bases). Germline values: CDR1 SGHAT, CDR2 FQDESV (reference sequence). Trimming pared 3 bases from V and 6 bases from J, leaving 10 bases between. The CDR3 has 13 residues. Here the CDR3 reads CASSFSGEDTQYF. The CDR3 bases are TGTGCCAGCAGCTTTTCAGGGGAGGATACGCAGTATTTT.